The 17 T cell receptor beta chains in this list originate from one sample, sequenced in a study of T cells after yellow fever vaccination. Each CDR3 protein gets one entry after TCRdb re-called the 5' RACE reads with MiXCR. The profile shows 300,000 or so distinct CDR3 sequences, 7.5% to 9% of them singletons. The material sequenced was CD4+ T cells sorted from PBMCs, taken 5 days after the yellow fever booster vaccination. These receptors originate from a man aged 18 to 30 who received the YFV17D yellow fever vaccine.

V usage is TRBV6-5 and J usage is TRBJ2-7; D is ambiguous. Germline V gene data show CDR1 as MNHEY and CDR2 as SVGAGI. The CDR3 is 15 residues long. Trimming removed 0 bases from V and 1 base from J, with 10 bases in between. The CDR3, as DNA: TGTGCCAGCAGTTACTCTGGGGATTCTTCCTACGAGCAGTACTTC. Its protein is CASSYSGDSSYEQYF.

A few counts support this clonotype. The rearrangement uses TRBV7-2 and TRBJ2-7; perhaps TRBD1 as D (6 bases). Germline values: CDR1 SGHTA, CDR2 FQGNSA. The V gene lost 2 bases and the J gene lost 1 base, with 12 bases spanning the gap. The CDR3 extends over 15 amino acids. CDR3 residues: CASSLSQGSSYEQYF. The DNA of the CDR3 is TGTGCCAGCAGCTTATCCCAGGGGTCGTCCTACGAGCAGTACTTC.

At least ten counts were recorded for this clonotype. The J gene is TRBJ1-2, the V gene TRBV29-1, with D unclear. V was pared by 2 bases and J by 5 bases, with 15 bases between. The CDR3 spans 14 residues. The V gene's germline CDR1 is SQVTM and CDR2 ANQGSEA. In nucleotides, the CDR3 is TGCAGCGTTGAAAGTTCGGCAGTGAGTTATGGCTACACCTTC. It specifies CSVESSAVSYGYTF. Filled out from reference TRBV29-1 and TRBJ1-2, the complete variable domain reads SAVISQKPSRDICQRGTSLTIQCQVDSQVTMMFWYRQQPGQSLTLIATANQGSEATYESGFVIDKFPISRPNLTFSTLTVSNMSPEDSSIYLCSVESSAVSYGYTFGSGTRLTVV.

Ten or more counts support this clonotype. This chain links TRBV5-1 with TRBJ2-1, with D possibly being TRBD1 (5 bases). Trimming removed 5 bases from V and 7 bases from J, with 19 bases in between. The CDR3 has 15 residues. Germline CDR1 SGHRS, CDR2 YFSETQ. CDR3 bases: TGCGCCAGCAGTCATCGACCTGACTGGACAAATGAGCAGTTCTTC. This gives the protein CASSHRPDWTNEQFF.

This clonotype was observed a handful of times. The V call is TRBV5-1, the J call TRBJ2-7; TRBD2 matches at 9 bases. The CDR3 length is 16 residues. The V gene's germline CDR1 is SGHRS and CDR2 YFSETQ. The V and J ends lost 4 bases and 6 bases, in that order; junction bases with no gene match: 14. The CDR3 region has the DNA TGCGCCAGCAGCCTAACCCCCGGGACTAGCTTCTTCGAGCAGTACGTC. Translating gives CASSLTPGTSFFEQYV.

The chain carries TRBV6-6 and TRBJ2-5; possibly TRBD1 for D (6 bases). CDR3 size: 11 residues. Germline CDR1 and CDR2: MNHNY and SVGAGI (reference sequence). With 8 bases removed from V and 5 bases from J, the gap between germline ends came to 9 bases. The CDR3 bases are TGTGCCAGCGGTCAGGGGGAGACCCAGTACTTC. It is translated as CASGQGETQYF.

This clonotype was picked up a small number of times. The chain couples TRBV10-3 to TRBJ1-5, with D unresolved. The CDR3 has 15 amino acids. The germline V gene has CDR1 ENHRY and CDR2 SYGVKD. V was shortened by 2 bases and J by 2 bases, with 10 bases between the two germline ends. Written as DNA, the CDR3 is TGTGCCATCAGTGAGGCCCCCGCCGGCAATCAGCCCCAGCATTTT. It translates to CAISEAPAGNQPQHF.

This clonotype was found many times. The rearrangement joins TRBV5-8 to TRBJ2-3; 8 bases map to TRBD2. The CDR3 consists of 15 residues. V dropped 3 bases and J dropped 6; count of bases not matched to a gene: 9. Germline assignment: CDR1 SGHTS and CDR2 YDEGEE. The CDR3 region is CASSWASGLQDTQYF. In DNA form, the CDR3 reads TGTGCCAGCAGCTGGGCTAGCGGGCTCCAGGATACGCAGTATTTT.

The gene calls are TRBV24-1 and TRBJ1-2, with D tentatively TRBD1 (5 bases). V gave up 5 bases and J gave up 8 bases, with 20 bases separating them. CDR1 is KGHDR, CDR2 SFDVKD, per germline. The CDR3 totals 15 residues. CDR3 amino acids: CATSASRDPQGGYTF. DNA of the CDR3: TGTGCCACCAGTGCCTCCCGGGACCCCCAAGGAGGCTACACCTTC.

The V call is TRBV4-1, the J call TRBJ1-5; perhaps TRBD1 as D (6 bases). The CDR3 is 15 residues long. Deletions cut 0 bases from V and 7 bases from J, with 13 bases between. CDR1 and CDR2 from the germline V gene are MGHRA and YSYEKL. CDR3 in amino acids: CASSQDHRAPQPQHF. CDR3 sequence (DNA): TGCGCCAGCAGCCAAGATCACAGGGCGCCCCAGCCCCAGCATTTT.

The chain is built from TRBV6-4 and TRBJ1-6, with no clear D. The V gene's germline CDR1 is MRHNA and CDR2 SNTAGT. The CDR3 consists of 19 residues. V was shortened by 2 bases and J by 0 bases, with 17 bases between the two germline ends. The CDR3 protein is CASSDEAEPRSSYNSPLHF. The CDR3 DNA is TGTGCCAGCAGTGACGAGGCAGAGCCGCGAAGCTCCTATAATTCACCCCTCCACTTT.

This clonotype appeared a few times. V and J are TRBV6-5 and TRBJ1-5; 8 bases line up with TRBD1. CDR1 and CDR2 from the germline V gene are MNHEY and SVGAGI. The ends lost 4 bases at V and 0 bases at J; junction bases unmatched: 5. This CDR3 spans 16 amino acids. CDR3: CASSSQGAGSNQPQHF. The CDR3 nucleotides are TGTGCCAGCAGTTCCCAGGGGGCGGGTAGCAATCAGCCCCAGCATTTT.

The rearrangement joins TRBV7-9 to TRBJ1-4, with a possible D match to TRBD1 (6 bases). Trimming cost V 5 bases and J 6 bases, with 22 bases left between them. CDR1 is SEHNR and CDR2 is FQNEAQ in the germline V gene (reference sequence). CDR3 length: 17 residues. The CDR3 loop reads CASSPSGWGRGDEKLFF. For the CDR3, the DNA is TGTGCCAGCAGCCCCTCCGGATGGGGGCGCGGGGATGAAAAACTGTTTTTT.

CDR3 sequence reads: CASSRQGWSYEQYF. The CDR3 DNA follows: TGTGCCAGCAGCCGACAGGGATGGAGTTACGAGCAGTACTTC. The chain recombines TRBV12-3 or TRBV12-4 with TRBJ2-7; 7 nucleotides match TRBD1. CDR3 length equals 14 residues. With 6 bases clipped from V and 4 bases from J, the junction kept 9 bases outside the gene matches.

In this sample, this clonotype turned up a few times. The V call is TRBV7-9, the J call TRBJ1-3; D call uncertain. V lost 2 bases, J lost 5 bases, and 22 bases lay in between. Germline V gene sequence: CDR1 SEHNR, CDR2 FQNEAQ (reference sequence). The CDR3 sequence is 18 residues long. The CDR3 region has the DNA TGTGCCAGCAGCTTATTTGATGGTGGCCCCGACAACAGAAACACCATATATTTT. It translates to CASSLFDGGPDNRNTIYF.

Ten or more counts support this clonotype. The rearrangement uses TRBV5-1 and TRBJ2-2; maybe TRBD1 (6 bases). The germline V gene has CDR1 SGHRS and CDR2 YFSETQ. There are 15 residues in the CDR3. The V end lost 0 bases, the J end lost 4 bases, and 10 bases lay between the germline ends. CDR3 loop: CASSLGQAGTGELFF. DNA of the CDR3: TGCGCCAGCAGCTTGGGACAGGCGGGCACCGGGGAGCTGTTTTTT.

V is TRBV7-9 and J is TRBJ1-1; D is undetermined. Trimming stripped 3 bases from V and 7 bases from J, with 9 bases between. Germline V gives CDR1 SEHNR, CDR2 FQNEAQ (reference sequence). There are 12 residues in the CDR3. CDR3: CASSFTAYEAFF. Written as DNA, the CDR3 is TGTGCCAGCAGCTTCACAGCCTATGAAGCTTTCTTT. Supplemented by reference TRBV7-9 and TRBJ1-1, the full variable domain reads DTGVSQNPRHKITKRGQNVTFRCDPISEHNRLYWYRQTLGQGPEFLTYFQNEAQLEKSRLLSDRFSAERPKGSFSTLEIQRTEQGDSAMYLCASSFTAYEAFFGQGTRLTVV.